The 10 T cell receptor beta chains in this list originate from one sample, sequenced in a study of read filtering for tumor transcriptome and immune sequencing. Molecular barcoded adaptors covering alpha/delta and beta/gamma chains were used on 400 ng RNA. Via MiXCR, TCRdb re-called the reads, giving one row per CDR3 protein. The repertoire includes around 30,000 distinct CDR3 sequences, about 18% of them detected once, and 15% to 20% sits in the top ten. Sequences were obtained from a population of CD138-negative cells sorted from bone marrow. Every receptor here comes from a donor at least 40 years old with multiple myeloma.

This clonotype was seen repeatedly, ten times or more. This chain uses TRBV20-1 with TRBJ1-5; TRBD1 aligns across 7 bases. Germline CDR1 and CDR2: DFQATT and SNEGSKA (reference sequence). The CDR3 spans 14 residues. V shed 0 bases, J shed 6 bases, and the junction held 5 bases outside the gene matches. CDR3 amino acids: CSARDPRGRQPQHF. DNA for the CDR3: TGCAGTGCTAGAGATCCGAGGGGGCGTCAGCCCCAGCATTTT.

Many counts were recorded for this clonotype. The J gene is TRBJ1-1, the V gene TRBV11-2, with D possibly being TRBD1 (5 bases). V dropped 4 bases and J dropped 4 bases, with 13 bases sitting between them. The germline V gene has CDR1 SGHAT and CDR2 FQNNGV. The CDR3 length is 14 residues. The chain's CDR3 is CASSSMGGGTEAFF. DNA for the CDR3: TGTGCCAGCAGCTCGATGGGCGGGGGCACTGAAGCTTTCTTT. Full variable domain (outside the CDR3, taken from reference TRBV11-2 and TRBJ1-1): EAGVAQSPRYKIIEKRQSVAFWCNPISGHATLYWYQQILGQGPKLLIQFQNNGVVDDSQLPKDRFSAERLKGVDSTLKIQPAKLEDSAVYLCASSSMGGGTEAFFGQGTRLTVV.

This clonotype showed up many times. The gene calls are TRBV24-1 and TRBJ2-2; D uncertain. V was shortened by 7 bases and J by 5 bases, with 7 bases between the two germline ends. This CDR3 comprises 12 residues. Germline V gene sequence: CDR1 KGHDR, CDR2 SFDVKD. The CDR3 nucleotides read TGTGCCACCAGGACGAGGACCGGGGAGCTGTTTTTT. This translates into CATRTRTGELFF.

This clonotype has a count of ten or more. This chain uses TRBV5-1 with TRBJ2-1; TRBD1 aligns across 9 bases. Germline trimming cut 2 bases from V and 4 bases from J; bases unmatched to any gene: 7. This CDR3 contains 16 residues. Germline V gene sequence: CDR1 SGHRS, CDR2 YFSETQ. CDR3 DNA sequence: TGCGCCAGCAGCTTAGAACAGGGGGCGTTGTACAATGAGCAGTTCTTC. Protein product: CASSLEQGALYNEQFF.

This clonotype was recorded many times. V gene TRBV2 combines with J gene TRBJ1-2; D gene uncertain. The CDR3 runs 14 residues. The germline CDR1 and CDR2 sequences are SNHLY and FYNNEI. V lost 8 bases and J 3 bases, leaving 16 bases between the germline ends. The chain's CDR3 is CASAQPRAHYGYTF. The CDR3 coding sequence is TGTGCCAGCGCACAGCCCCGGGCGCACTATGGCTACACCTTC. The full variable domain, rest sourced from reference TRBV2 and TRBJ1-2, is EPEVTQTPSHQVTQMGQEVILRCVPISNHLYFYWYRQILGQKVEFLVSFYNNEISEKSEIFDDQFSVERPDGSNFTLKIRSTKLEDSAMYFCASAQPRAHYGYTFGSGTRLTVV.

This clonotype was seen ten or more times. V and J are TRBV7-9 and TRBJ1-1, with D uncertain. Per germline, CDR1 SEHNR and CDR2 FQNEAQ (reference sequence). The germline V and J ends were trimmed by 4 bases and 4 bases, with 7 bases remaining between them. The CDR3 length is 12 residues. CDR3 region: CASSSGFTEAFF. The CDR3 nucleotides are TGTGCCAGCAGCTCGGGATTCACTGAAGCTTTCTTT.

The chain joins TRBV28 to TRBJ2-4; 10 bases are a match to TRBD2. Germline V lookup: CDR1 MDHEN, CDR2 SYDVKM. Trimming took 6 bases from V and 0 from J; bases not matched to a gene: 8. CDR3 size: 17 residues. Here the CDR3 reads CASSPLLAGQAKNIQYF. CDR3 nucleotide sequence: TGTGCCAGCAGCCCGCTACTAGCGGGGCAAGCCAAAAACATTCAGTACTTC.

This clonotype showed up many times. The chain combines TRBV11-2 with TRBJ2-2; D possibly corresponds to TRBD1 (5 bases). Germline loops: CDR1 SGHAT, CDR2 FQNNGV. The CDR3 has 17 residues. The germline V and J ends were trimmed by 3 bases and 1 base, with 15 bases remaining between them. The CDR3 loop reads CASSFKWGLRNTGELFF. The CDR3 DNA follows: TGTGCCAGCAGCTTTAAATGGGGCCTTCGGAACACCGGGGAGCTGTTTTTT.

This clonotype was detected ten times or more. The V gene is TRBV29-1, the J gene TRBJ2-2, with D possibly being TRBD2 (5 bases). The CDR3 is 13 residues long. Trimming left V 4 bases short and J 5 bases short, with 11 bases between. Looked up from germline, CDR1 is SQVTM and CDR2 is ANQGSEA. CDR3 in DNA: TGCAGCGTTGTCCGGGAATGGACCGGGGAGCTGTTTTTT. Its protein product is CSVVREWTGELFF.

About this clonotype itself: The CDR3 does not end in the conserved phenylalanine or tryptophan, so this is likely a read error. The V call is TRBV12-5, the J call TRBJ2-2; D call uncertain. The CDR3 sequence is 13 residues long. Trimming stripped 3 bases from V and 2 bases from J, with 4 bases between. CDR1 and CDR2 from the germline V gene are LGHNT and FRNRAP. Written as DNA, the CDR3 is TGTGCTAGTGGTTTCTTAAACACCGGGGAGCTGTTTTCT. Protein product: CASGFLNTGELFS.